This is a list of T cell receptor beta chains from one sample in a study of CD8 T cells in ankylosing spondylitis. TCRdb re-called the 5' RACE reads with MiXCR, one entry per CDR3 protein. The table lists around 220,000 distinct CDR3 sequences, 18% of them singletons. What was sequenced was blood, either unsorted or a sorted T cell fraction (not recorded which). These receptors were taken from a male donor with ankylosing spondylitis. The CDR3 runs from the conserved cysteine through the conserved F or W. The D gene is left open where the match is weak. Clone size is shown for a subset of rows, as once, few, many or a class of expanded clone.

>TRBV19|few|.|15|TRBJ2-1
CASSKEGSSYNEQFF
TGTGCCAGTAGTAAAGAGGGCAGTTCCTACAATGAGCAGTTCTTC
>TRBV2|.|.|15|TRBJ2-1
CASSPDPSSYNEQFF
TGTGCCAGCAGTCCGGACCCGAGCTCCTACAATGAGCAGTTCTTC
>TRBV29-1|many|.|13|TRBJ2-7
CSVQGLSSYEQYF
TGCAGCGTGCAAGGACTTAGTTCCTACGAGCAGTACTTC
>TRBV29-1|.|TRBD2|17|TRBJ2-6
CSVQLAGGNSGANVLTF
TGCAGCGTACAACTAGCGGGGGGAAACTCTGGGGCCAACGTCCTGACTTTC
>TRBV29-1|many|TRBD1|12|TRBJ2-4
CSVRTGENIQYF
TGCAGCGTTCGAACAGGGGAAAACATTCAGTACTTC
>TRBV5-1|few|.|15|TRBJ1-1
CASSLEPTDWAEAFF
TGCGCCAGCAGCTTGGAGCCCACAGATTGGGCTGAAGCTTTCTTT
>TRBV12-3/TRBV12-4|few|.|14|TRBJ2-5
CASSLGGIGETQYF
TGTGCCAGCAGTTTGGGGGGTATAGGGGAGACCCAGTACTTC
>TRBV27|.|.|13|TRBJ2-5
CASRLWVSETQYF
TGTGCCAGCAGACTTTGGGTTTCAGAGACCCAGTACTTC
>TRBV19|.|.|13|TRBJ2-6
CASSMDGANVLTF
TGTGCCAGTAGTATGGATGGGGCCAACGTCCTGACTTTC
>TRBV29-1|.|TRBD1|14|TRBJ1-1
CSVEGLTGDTEAFF
TGCAGCGTTGAGGGCCTGACAGGGGACACTGAAGCTTTCTTT
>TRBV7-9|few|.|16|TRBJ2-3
CASSYPPVRGLDTQYF
TGTGCCAGCAGCTACCCCCCCGTAAGGGGTCTGGATACGCAGTATTTT
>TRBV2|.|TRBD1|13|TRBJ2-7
CASRWGQNYEQYF
TGTGCCAGCAGGTGGGGACAGAACTACGAGCAGTACTTC
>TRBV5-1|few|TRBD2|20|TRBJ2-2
CASSLSLLAGETTRTGELFF
TGCGCCAGCAGCTTGAGTCTACTAGCGGGAGAAACAACTAGGACCGGGGAGCTGTTTTTT
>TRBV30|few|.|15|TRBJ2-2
CAWRTGATVTGELFF
TGTGCCTGGAGAACTGGGGCGACAGTCACCGGGGAGCTGTTTTTT
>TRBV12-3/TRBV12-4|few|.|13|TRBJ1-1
CASSLGINTEAFF
TGTGCCAGCAGTCTTGGCATAAACACTGAAGCTTTCTTT
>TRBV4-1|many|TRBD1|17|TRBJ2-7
CASSQDKDRGHSYEQYF
TGCGCCAGCAGCCAAGACAAGGACAGGGGACACTCCTACGAGCAGTACTTC
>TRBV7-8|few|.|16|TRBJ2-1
CASSTDRDSPAGEQFF
TGTGCCAGCAGCACCGACCGGGACTCCCCGGCGGGTGAGCAGTTCTTC
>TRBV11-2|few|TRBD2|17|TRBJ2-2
CASSPRLAGGPDGELFF
TGTGCCAGCAGCCCAAGACTAGCGGGAGGCCCTGACGGGGAGCTGTTTTTT
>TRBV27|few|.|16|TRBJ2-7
CASSLSISGSSYEQYF
TGTGCCAGCAGTTTATCGATAAGTGGGAGCTCCTACGAGCAGTACTTC
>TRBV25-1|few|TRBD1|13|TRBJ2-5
CASRDRVEETQYF
TGTGCCAGCAGGGACAGGGTTGAAGAGACCCAGTACTTC
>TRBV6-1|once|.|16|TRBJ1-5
CAIDSGTPYSNQPQHF
TGTGCCATCGACTCGGGGACACCATATAGCAATCAGCCCCAGCATTTT
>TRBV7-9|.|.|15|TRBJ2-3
CASSLARDGADTQYF
TGTGCCAGCAGCTTAGCCCGGGACGGCGCAGATACGCAGTATTTT
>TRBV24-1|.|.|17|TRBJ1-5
CATSEVQTDHSNQPQHF
TGTGCCACCAGTGAAGTTCAGACGGATCATAGCAATCAGCCCCAGCATTTT
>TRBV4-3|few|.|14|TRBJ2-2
CASSQATVGGELFF
TGCGCCAGCAGCCAGGCGACAGTAGGCGGGGAGCTGTTTTTT
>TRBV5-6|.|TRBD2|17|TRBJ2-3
CASSLETSGGKTDTQYF
TGTGCCAGCAGCTTGGAGACTAGCGGGGGGAAGACAGATACGCAGTATTTT
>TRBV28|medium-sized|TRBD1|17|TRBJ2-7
CASSSRWRNRGLSEQYF
TGTGCCAGCAGTTCTAGGTGGAGGAACAGGGGGCTCTCCGAGCAGTACTTC
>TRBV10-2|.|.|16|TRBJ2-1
CASSEGLQGAYNEQFF
TGCGCCAGCAGTGAAGGTCTACAGGGAGCCTACAATGAGCAGTTCTTC
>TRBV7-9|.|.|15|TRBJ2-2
CASSLLIENTGELFF
TGTGCCAGCAGCTTATTAATTGAGAACACCGGGGAGCTGTTTTTT